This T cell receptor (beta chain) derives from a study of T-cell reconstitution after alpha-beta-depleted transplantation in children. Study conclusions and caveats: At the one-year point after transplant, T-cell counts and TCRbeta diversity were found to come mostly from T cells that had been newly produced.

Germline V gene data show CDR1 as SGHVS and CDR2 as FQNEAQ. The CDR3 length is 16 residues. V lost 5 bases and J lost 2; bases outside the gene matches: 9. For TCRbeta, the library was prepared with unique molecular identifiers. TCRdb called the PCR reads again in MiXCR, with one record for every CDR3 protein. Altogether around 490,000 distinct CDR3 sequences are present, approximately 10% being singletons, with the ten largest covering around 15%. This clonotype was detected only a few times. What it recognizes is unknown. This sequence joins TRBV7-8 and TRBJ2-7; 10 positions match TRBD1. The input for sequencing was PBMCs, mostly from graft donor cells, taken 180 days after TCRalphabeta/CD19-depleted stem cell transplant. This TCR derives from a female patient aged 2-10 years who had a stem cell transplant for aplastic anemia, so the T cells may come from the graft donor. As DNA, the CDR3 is TGTGCCAGCAGCCGTAGACAGGGGGCGATACCCTACGAGCAGTACTTC. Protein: CASSRRQGAIPYEQYF.